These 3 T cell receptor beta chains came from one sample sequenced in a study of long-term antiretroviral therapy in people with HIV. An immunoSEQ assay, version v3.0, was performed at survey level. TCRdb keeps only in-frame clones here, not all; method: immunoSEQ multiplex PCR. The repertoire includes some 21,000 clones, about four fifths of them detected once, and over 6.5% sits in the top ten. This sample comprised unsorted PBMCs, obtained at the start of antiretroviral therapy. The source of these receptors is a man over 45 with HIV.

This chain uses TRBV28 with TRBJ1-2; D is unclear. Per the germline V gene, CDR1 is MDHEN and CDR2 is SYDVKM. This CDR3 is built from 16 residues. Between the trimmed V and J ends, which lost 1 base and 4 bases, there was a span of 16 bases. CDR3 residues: CASSLSEGGGSYGYTF. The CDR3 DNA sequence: TGTGCCAGCAGTTTATCTGAAGGCGGAGGGAGCTATGGCTACACCTTC.

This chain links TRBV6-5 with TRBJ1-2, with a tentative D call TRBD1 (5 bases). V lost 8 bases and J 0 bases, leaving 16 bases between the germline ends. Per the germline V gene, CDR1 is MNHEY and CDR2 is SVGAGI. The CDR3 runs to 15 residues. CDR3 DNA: TGTGCCAGCGGAGACAGCCAATTTTCTAACTATGGCTACACCTTC. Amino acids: CASGDSQFSNYGYTF.

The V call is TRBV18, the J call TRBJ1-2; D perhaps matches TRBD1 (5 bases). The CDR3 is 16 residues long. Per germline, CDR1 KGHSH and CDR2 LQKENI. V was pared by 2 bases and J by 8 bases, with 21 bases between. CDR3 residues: CASSPSIKAPNRGYTF. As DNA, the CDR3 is TGTGCCAGCTCACCATCAATAAAAGCTCCTAACAGGGGCTACACCTTC.